The rows below give T cell receptor beta chains drawn from one sample of a study of T cell repertoires in cytomegalovirus infection. TCRdb processed the reads anew with MiXCR; each CDR3 protein has one entry. The top ten hold less than 15% of the sample, which has approximately 310,000 distinct CDR3 sequences, approximately 25% seen once. These receptors' antigens are unknown. The specimen comprised cultured PBMCs, sampled from culture after CMV antigen stimulation. Receptor source: a human donor in good health (CMV status not recorded). Some clones in this sample may be carry-over from other donors' samples. Each CDR3 is given with its conserved first and last residue. The D gene is left open where the match is weak. Only some rows state a clone size, as once, few, many or a class for expanded clones.

d_call clone_size j_call v_call cdr3_nt cdr3_aa
TRBD1 NA TRBJ2-6 TRBV23-1 TGCGCCAGCAGTCAAACGGACAGGGGATTCGCTGGGGCCAACGTCCTGACTTTC CASSQTDRGFAGANVLTF
TRBD2 few TRBJ2-1 TRBV7-2 TGTGCCAGCAGCTTAACCCCGGGACTAGCCCATGAGCAGTTCTTC CASSLTPGLAHEQFF
NA few TRBJ1-1 TRBV6-2/TRBV6-3 TGTGCCAGCAGTCCGGGCCTTATGAACACTGAAGCTTTCTTT CASSPGLMNTEAFF
TRBD1 many TRBJ1-1 TRBV7-6 TGTGCCAGCAAACCGGGACAGGGAGGGTTTGGCACTGAAGCTTTCTTT CASKPGQGGFGTEAFF
TRBD1 NA TRBJ1-5 TRBV7-9 TGTGCCAGCAGCTTAGCGTGGAGGAGTCGGGACAGGGCGTTGGGTCAGCCCCAGCATTTT CASSLAWRSRDRALGQPQHF
NA many TRBJ2-6 TRBV4-1 TGCGCCAGCAGCCAAGATAGCAGCTCTGGGGCCAACGTCCTGACTTTC CASSQDSSSGANVLTF
NA few TRBJ1-1 TRBV7-2 TGTGCCAGCAGCTTAATTGGGTCGAACACTGAAGCTTTCTTT CASSLIGSNTEAFF
NA few TRBJ2-3 TRBV20-1 TGCAGTGCGTCGGACGGATCCCGGACAGATACGCAGTATTTT CSASDGSRTDTQYF
TRBD1 few TRBJ1-3 TRBV7-2 TGTGCCAGCAGAACCGGGACAGCTGGGGACACCATATATTTT CASRTGTAGDTIYF
TRBD1 NA TRBJ2-1 TRBV12-3/TRBV12-4 TGTGCCAGCAGTTTACGGTCAGGGGGCATGAATGAGCAGTTCTTC CASSLRSGGMNEQFF
NA many TRBJ2-3 TRBV6-1 TGTGCCAGCGGGCGGGACCCAACCAGAGATACGCAGTATTTT CASGRDPTRDTQYF
TRBD2 many TRBJ2-3 TRBV7-2 TGTGCCAGCAGCTCGTTTATCGGACTAGCGGGAGCCACAGATACGCAGTATTTT CASSSFIGLAGATDTQYF
TRBD2 few TRBJ2-1 TRBV7-2 TGTGCCCTAGACCGTACTAGCGGCAGTGAGCAGTTCTTC CALDRTSGSEQFF
NA NA TRBJ1-5 TRBV4-1 TGCGCCAGCAGCCAAGAAGGGGGGGCCGGGATCCAGCCCCAGCATTTT CASSQEGGAGIQPQHF
TRBD2 NA TRBJ2-1 TRBV9 TGTGCCAGCAGCGTAGCTGGGGGACTAGCGGGAGGAAGACCCCCAAATGAGCAGTTCTTC CASSVAGGLAGGRPPNEQFF
NA few TRBJ2-7 TRBV4-1 TGCGCCAGCAGCCAATATAGCTTGAGCTCCTACGAGCAGTACTTC CASSQYSLSSYEQYF
NA few TRBJ1-2 TRBV10-3 TGTGCCATCAGTGAGTCGTCGGGGAGTAACTATGGCTACACCTTC CAISESSGSNYGYTF
TRBD2 many TRBJ2-2 TRBV11-3 TGTGCCAGCAGCTTAGATAGAATAGCGGGAGGCAACACCGGGGAGCTGTTTTTT CASSLDRIAGGNTGELFF
NA NA TRBJ2-3 TRBV6-8 TGTGCCAGCAGTTACCAGGGCGGAACCACAGATACGCAGTATTTT CASSYQGGTTDTQYF
NA few TRBJ2-1 TRBV7-2 TGTGCCAGCAGCTTATACCCCCCAAATCTCTCCTACAATGAGCAGTTCTTC CASSLYPPNLSYNEQFF
NA many TRBJ2-3 TRBV7-6 TGTGCCAGCAGCTTAGGCGCGGGCTCTAGCACAGATACGCAGTATTTT CASSLGAGSSTDTQYF
NA few TRBJ2-3 TRBV7-2 TGTGCCAGCAGCCCCCGGGTGGGGGTTACAGATACGCAGTATTTT CASSPRVGVTDTQYF
TRBD2 NA TRBJ2-1 TRBV6-1 TGTGCCAGCAGTGAAACTAGCGGGGCACTGGGTGAGCAGTTCTTC CASSETSGALGEQFF
NA few TRBJ2-1 TRBV12-3/TRBV12-4 TGTGCCAGCAGAGGGGACGGGAGAGGGCACAATGAGCAGTTCTTC CASRGDGRGHNEQFF
TRBD1 NA TRBJ1-4 TRBV11-2 TGTGCCAGCAGCTTTAGCAGGGGGGAAAAACTGTTTTTT CASSFSRGEKLFF
NA many TRBJ2-3 TRBV20-1 TGCAGTGCTAGTGCACAGCGGAGAATCACAGATACGCAGTATTTT CSASAQRRITDTQYF
TRBD1 many TRBJ2-6 TRBV7-2 TGTGCCAGCAGCCGCCTCGCCCCGGGACAGCCCTACTCTGGGGCCAACGTCCTGACTTTC CASSRLAPGQPYSGANVLTF
NA NA TRBJ2-7 TRBV19 TGTGCCAGTAGTATGTTGGGAATCTACGAGCAGTACTTC CASSMLGIYEQYF
NA NA TRBJ2-7 TRBV7-8 TGTGCCAGCAGCTCCCGGACGGGGAACCCTTCCGAGCAGTACTTC CASSSRTGNPSEQYF
NA NA TRBJ2-2 TRBV4-3 TGCGCCAGCAGCCGCGGGACTCACACCGGGGAGCTGTTTTTT CASSRGTHTGELFF
NA many TRBJ1-1 TRBV7-3 TGTGCCAGCAGCCCCCGGGGGGGCCAAACTGAAGCTTTCTTT CASSPRGGQTEAFF
TRBD2 few TRBJ2-1 TRBV10-2 TGCGCCAGCAACCCCGGGACTATCATTGAGCAGTTCTTC CASNPGTIIEQFF
NA few TRBJ2-5 TRBV7-9 TGTGCCAGCAGTCACTTGGAGGAGACCCAGTACTTC CASSHLEETQYF
TRBD1 many TRBJ1-4 TRBV7-9 TGTGCCAGCAGCATCGGACAGGCGAGTAATGAAAAACTGTTTTTT CASSIGQASNEKLFF
NA NA TRBJ2-3 TRBV12-3/TRBV12-4 TGTGCCAGCAGGGGGGAAGGGACTGCTAGCACAGATACGCAGTATTTT CASRGEGTASTDTQYF
NA NA TRBJ1-4 TRBV20-1 TGCAGTGCTCCTTACCGATCAACTAATGAAAAACTGTTTTTT CSAPYRSTNEKLFF
NA NA TRBJ1-1 TRBV12-3/TRBV12-4 TGTGCCAGCACCTACAGGGTCATGAACACTGAAGCTTTCTTT CASTYRVMNTEAFF
TRBD2 few TRBJ2-2 TRBV7-8 TGTGCCAGCAGCAGACAGGGCCTAGCGGGAGGGGCCACCGGGGAGCTGTTTTTT CASSRQGLAGGATGELFF
TRBD2 NA TRBJ2-1 TRBV20-1 TGCAGTGCGGTGACTAGCGGTCGACTTAATGAGCAGTTCTTC CSAVTSGRLNEQFF
NA few TRBJ2-2 TRBV12-3/TRBV12-4 TGTGCCAGCAGTTTTCAGGATTCCGGGGAGCTGTTTTTT CASSFQDSGELFF
TRBD2 few TRBJ2-1 TRBV6-2/TRBV6-3 TGTGCCAGCAGCAGCCCATGGACTAGCGGGAGCGATGAGCAGTTCTTC CASSSPWTSGSDEQFF
TRBD1 few TRBJ1-6 TRBV19 TGTGCCAGTAGGCTACAGGGGGTAGAGAATTCACCCCTCCACTTT CASRLQGVENSPLHF
NA NA TRBJ1-3 TRBV12-3/TRBV12-4 TGTGCCAGCAGTTTAGTGGGGTGGGGCACTGGAAACACCATATATTTT CASSLVGWGTGNTIYF
NA few TRBJ2-1 TRBV11-2 TGTGCCAGCAGCTTAGATCAGGTTGAGCAGTTCTTC CASSLDQVEQFF
NA NA TRBJ2-1 TRBV13 TGTGCCAGCAGCTTAGAGGTCCGGAGCGCCCGTCCGTTGGAGCAGTTCTTC CASSLEVRSARPLEQFF
NA NA TRBJ2-1 TRBV7-2 TGTGCCAGCAGCCAACAGATCTGGCAGTTCTTC CASSQQIWQFF
NA few TRBJ2-6 TRBV4-1 TGCGCCAGCAGCCAAGATAGAGACATTACCTCTGGGGCCAACGTCCTGACTTTC CASSQDRDITSGANVLTF
NA many TRBJ2-1 TRBV18 TGTGCCAGCTCACCTAGCCTTTTCTCCTACAATGAGCAGTTCTTC CASSPSLFSYNEQFF
TRBD2 NA TRBJ2-7 TRBV19 TGTGCCAGTAGTTCTCTAGCGGGAGTGGGCTACGAGCAGTACTTC CASSSLAGVGYEQYF
TRBD2 NA TRBJ2-1 TRBV11-3 TGTGCCAGCAGCTCGGCGGGTAGCGGGAGAATGGGCAATGAGCAGTTCTTC CASSSAGSGRMGNEQFF